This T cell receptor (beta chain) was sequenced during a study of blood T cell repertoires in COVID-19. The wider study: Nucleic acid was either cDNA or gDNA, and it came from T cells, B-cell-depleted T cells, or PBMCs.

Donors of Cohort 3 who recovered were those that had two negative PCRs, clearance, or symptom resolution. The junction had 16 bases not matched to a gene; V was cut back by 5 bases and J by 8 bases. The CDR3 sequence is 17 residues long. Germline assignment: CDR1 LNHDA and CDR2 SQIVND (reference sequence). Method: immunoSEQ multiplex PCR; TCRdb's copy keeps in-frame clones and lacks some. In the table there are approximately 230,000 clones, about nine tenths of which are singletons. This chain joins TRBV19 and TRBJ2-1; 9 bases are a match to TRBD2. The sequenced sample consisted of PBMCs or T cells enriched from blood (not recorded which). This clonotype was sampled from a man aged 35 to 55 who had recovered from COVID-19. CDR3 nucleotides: TGTGCCAGTAGTTCGGGGCGGGAGGGCTCATCTTGGTATGAGCAGTTCTTC. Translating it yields CASSSGREGSSWYEQFF.